This T cell receptor beta chain was retrieved from a study of control samples from healthy donors and cancer patients. Clones were read by immunoSEQ multiplex PCR, and TCRdb kept only the in-frame ones, dropping some. The sample includes approximately 86,000 clones, approximately 89% of them seen just once. Trimming left V 6 bases short and J 0 bases short, with 10 bases between. The CDR3 contains 13 residues. Germline V CDR1 and CDR2: GTSNPN, SVGIG (reference sequence). What was sequenced was blood. This rearrangement joins TRBV30 to TRBJ2-3; TRBD1 or TRBD2 may be the D gene (6 bases each). This receptor was identified in a man under 40 in good health. The CDR3 sequence is CACTGTSTDTQYF. CDR3 nucleotides: TGTGCCTGTACAGGGACTAGCACAGATACGCAGTATTTT.